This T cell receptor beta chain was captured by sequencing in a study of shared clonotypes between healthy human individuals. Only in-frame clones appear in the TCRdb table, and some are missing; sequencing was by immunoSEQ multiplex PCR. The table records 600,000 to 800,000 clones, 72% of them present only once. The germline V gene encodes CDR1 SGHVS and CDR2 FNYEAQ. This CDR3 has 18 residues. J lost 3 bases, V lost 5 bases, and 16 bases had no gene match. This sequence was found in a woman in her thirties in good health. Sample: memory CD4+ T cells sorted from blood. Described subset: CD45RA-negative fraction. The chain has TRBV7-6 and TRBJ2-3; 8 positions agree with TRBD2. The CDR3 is CASSPLPPAGGVTDTQYF. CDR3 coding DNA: TGTGCCAGCAGCCCGCTCCCCCCTGCGGGAGGTGTTACAGATACGCAGTATTTT.